This T cell receptor beta chain is from a study of T cell repertoires in cytomegalovirus infection. The overall study: Shared public TCR beta signatures pointed to both CMV infection and a matching HLA type.

This clonotype was observed a few times. Its antigen is undetermined. TCRdb analysed the reads with MiXCR anew, one entry per CDR3 protein. The sample holds a few hundred thousand distinct CDR3 sequences; under 35% are singletons and the top ten take around 20%. V lost 2 bases, J lost 4 bases, and 16 bases lay in between. Per the germline V gene, CDR1 is SEHNR and CDR2 is FQNEAQ (reference sequence). This CDR3 has 16 residues. This sequence joins TRBV7-9 and TRBJ2-3; weak D call: TRBD2 (6 bases). This material consisted of cultured PBMCs, taken from culture after CMV antigen stimulation. The receptor was isolated from a human donor in good health (CMV status not recorded). Some clones in this sample may be carry-over from other donors' samples. The CDR3 DNA sequence: TGTGCCAGCAGCTTATCGTTTGGGGGGAGTCCAGATACGCAGTATTTT. As protein: CASSLSFGGSPDTQYF.